This T cell receptor beta chain was captured in a study of T-cell reconstitution after alpha-beta-depleted transplantation in children. Library preparation (for TCRbeta) was performed with unique molecular identifiers. TCRdb reprocessed the PCR reads with MiXCR, giving one entry per CDR3 protein. The sample holds 250,000 or so distinct CDR3 sequences, more than 20% seen once. Findings and caveats of the study: Reported findings indicate that, about two months after transplant, alpha-beta T cells came from several hundred expanded clones, which were derived from non-depleted graft cells.

Details on this clonotype: As yet, its antigen is unknown.

Trimming left V 1 base short and J 4 bases short, with 11 bases between. CDR1 is MNHEY, CDR2 SVGEGT, per germline. The length of the CDR3 is 15 residues. This TCR derives from a female patient aged 2-10 years who had a stem cell transplant for congenital amegakaryocytic thrombocytopenia, so the T cells may come from the graft donor. The gene calls are TRBV6-2 or TRBV6-3 and TRBJ2-1, with D perhaps TRBD2 (6 bases). Source: PBMCs, mostly from graft donor cells, taken 360 days after TCRalphabeta/CD19-depleted stem cell transplant. Here the CDR3 reads CASSYFGLRYNEQFF. The CDR3 coding sequence is TGTGCCAGCAGTTACTTCGGACTACGTTACAATGAGCAGTTCTTC.